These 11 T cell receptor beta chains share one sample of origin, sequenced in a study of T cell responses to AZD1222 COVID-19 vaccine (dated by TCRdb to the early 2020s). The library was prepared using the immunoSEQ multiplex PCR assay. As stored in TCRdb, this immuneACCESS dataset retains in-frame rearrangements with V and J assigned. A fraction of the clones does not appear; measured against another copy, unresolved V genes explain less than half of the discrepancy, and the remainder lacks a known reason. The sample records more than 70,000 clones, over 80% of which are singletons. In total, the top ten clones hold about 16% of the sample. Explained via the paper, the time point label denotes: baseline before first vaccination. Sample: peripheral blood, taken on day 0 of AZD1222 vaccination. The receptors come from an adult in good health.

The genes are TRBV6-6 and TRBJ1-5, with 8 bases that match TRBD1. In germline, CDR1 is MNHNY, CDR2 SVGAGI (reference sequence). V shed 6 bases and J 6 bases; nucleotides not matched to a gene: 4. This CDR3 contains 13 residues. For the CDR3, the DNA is TGTGCCAGCAGGGACAGGGAGGGTCAGCCCCAGCATTTT. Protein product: CASRDREGQPQHF.

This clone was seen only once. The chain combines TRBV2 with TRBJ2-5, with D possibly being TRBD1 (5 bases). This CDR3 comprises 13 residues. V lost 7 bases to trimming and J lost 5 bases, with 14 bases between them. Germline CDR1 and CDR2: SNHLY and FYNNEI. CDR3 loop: CASTGRVTETQYF. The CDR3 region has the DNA TGTGCCAGCACTGGCAGGGTAACGGAGACCCAGTACTTC. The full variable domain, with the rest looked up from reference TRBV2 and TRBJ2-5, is EPEVTQTPSHQVTQMGQEVILRCVPISNHLYFYWYRQILGQKVEFLVSFYNNEISEKSEIFDDQFSVERPDGSNFTLKIRSTKLEDSAMYFCASTGRVTETQYFGPGTRLLVL.

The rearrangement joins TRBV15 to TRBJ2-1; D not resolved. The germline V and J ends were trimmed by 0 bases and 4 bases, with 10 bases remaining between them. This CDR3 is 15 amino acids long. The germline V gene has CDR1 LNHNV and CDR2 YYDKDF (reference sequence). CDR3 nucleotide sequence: TGTGCCACCAGCAGAGATCGGCTAGTTTACAATGAGCAGTTCTTC. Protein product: CATSRDRLVYNEQFF.

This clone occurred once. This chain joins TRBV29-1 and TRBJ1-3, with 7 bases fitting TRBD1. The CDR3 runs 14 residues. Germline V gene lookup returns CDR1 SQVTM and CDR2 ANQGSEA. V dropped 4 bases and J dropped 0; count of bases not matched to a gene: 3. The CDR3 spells CSVGQGYSGNTIYF. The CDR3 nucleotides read TGCAGCGTTGGACAGGGTTACTCTGGAAACACCATATATTTT.

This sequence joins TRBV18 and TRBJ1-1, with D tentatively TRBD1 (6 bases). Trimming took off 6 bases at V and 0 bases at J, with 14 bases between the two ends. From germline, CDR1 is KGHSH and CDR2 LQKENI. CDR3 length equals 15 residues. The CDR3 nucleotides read TGTGCCAGCTCTCTTTTCACAGGGCTGAACACTGAAGCTTTCTTT. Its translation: CASSLFTGLNTEAFF. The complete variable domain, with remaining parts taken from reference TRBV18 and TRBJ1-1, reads NAGVMQNPRHLVRRRGQEARLRCSPMKGHSHVYWYRQLPEEGLKFMVYLQKENIIDESGMPKERFSAEFPKEGPSILRIQQVVRGDSAAYFCASSLFTGLNTEAFFGQGTRLTVV.

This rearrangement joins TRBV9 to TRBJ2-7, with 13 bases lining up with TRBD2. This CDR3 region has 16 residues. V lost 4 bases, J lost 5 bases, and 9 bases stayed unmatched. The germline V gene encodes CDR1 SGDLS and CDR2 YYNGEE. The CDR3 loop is CASSPRTSGSLNEQYF. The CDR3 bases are TGTGCCAGCAGCCCTCGGACTAGCGGGAGTTTGAACGAGCAGTACTTC. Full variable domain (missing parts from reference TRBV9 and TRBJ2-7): DSGVTQTPKHLITATGQRVTLRCSPRSGDLSVYWYQQSLDQGLQFLIQYYNGEERAKGNILERFSAQQFPDLHSELNLSSLELGDSALYFCASSPRTSGSLNEQYFGPGTRLTVT.

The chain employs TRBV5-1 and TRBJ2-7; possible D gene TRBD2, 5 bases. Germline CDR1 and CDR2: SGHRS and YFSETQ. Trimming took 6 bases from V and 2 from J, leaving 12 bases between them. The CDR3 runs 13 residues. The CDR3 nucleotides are TGCGCCAGCACTCCCGGAGGAGCCTACGAGCAGTACTTC. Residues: CASTPGGAYEQYF.

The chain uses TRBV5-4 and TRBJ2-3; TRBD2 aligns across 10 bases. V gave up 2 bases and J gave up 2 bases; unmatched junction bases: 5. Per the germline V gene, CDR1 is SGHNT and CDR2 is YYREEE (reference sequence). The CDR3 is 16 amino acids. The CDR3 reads CASSLKLAGITDTQYF. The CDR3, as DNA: TGTGCCAGCAGCTTAAAACTAGCGGGAATCACAGATACGCAGTATTTT.

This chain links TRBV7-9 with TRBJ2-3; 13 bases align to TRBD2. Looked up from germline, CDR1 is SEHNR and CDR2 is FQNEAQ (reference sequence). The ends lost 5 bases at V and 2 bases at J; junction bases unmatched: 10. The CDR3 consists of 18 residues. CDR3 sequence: CASSPSTSGRGITDTQYF. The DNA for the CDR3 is TGTGCCAGCAGCCCGAGTACTAGCGGGAGGGGTATCACAGATACGCAGTATTTT.

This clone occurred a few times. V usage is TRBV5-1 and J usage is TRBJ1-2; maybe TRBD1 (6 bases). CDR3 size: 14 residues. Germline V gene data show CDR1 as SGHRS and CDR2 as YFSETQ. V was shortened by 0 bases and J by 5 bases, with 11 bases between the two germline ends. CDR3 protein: CASSLEGQKYGYTF. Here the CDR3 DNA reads TGCGCCAGCAGCTTGGAAGGACAGAAGTATGGCTACACCTTC.

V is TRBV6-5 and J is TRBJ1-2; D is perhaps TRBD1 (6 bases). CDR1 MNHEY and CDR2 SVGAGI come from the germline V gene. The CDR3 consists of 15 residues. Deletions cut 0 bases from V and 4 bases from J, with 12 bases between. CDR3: CASSYSTGRAYGYTF. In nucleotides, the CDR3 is TGTGCCAGCAGTTACTCAACAGGGCGGGCCTATGGCTACACCTTC.